The 32 T cell receptor beta chains given below trace back to one sample, sequenced in a study of neurological immune-mediated disorders. Each CDR3 protein gets one entry after TCRdb re-called the 5' RACE reads with MiXCR. The table lists approximately 100,000 distinct CDR3 sequences, under 4.5% of them singletons. The sequencing input was PBMCs. Receptors originate from a woman aged 45-65 years with multiple sclerosis.

At least ten counts were recorded for this clonotype. The chain carries TRBV20-1 and TRBJ2-7, with TRBD1 identical over 7 bases. CDR1 and CDR2 from the germline V gene are DFQATT and SNEGSKA (reference sequence). V was pared by 7 bases and J by 3 bases, with 9 bases of the junction left unmatched. The CDR3 sequence is 13 residues long. In DNA, the CDR3 is TGCAGTGTTTTCCTAGGGGGCTACTACGAGCAGTACTTC. Its protein is CSVFLGGYYEQYF.

In its sample, this clonotype was seen many times. The V gene is TRBV20-1, the J gene TRBJ2-1; 13 nucleotides line up with TRBD2. The CDR3 is 16 residues long. J was trimmed by 11 bases and V by 6 bases; bases with no gene match: 16. Germline values: CDR1 DFQATT, CDR2 SNEGSKA (reference sequence). CDR3 sequence (DNA): TGCAGTGCCCCCCCGGGGACTAGCGGGGCTCCGACTAAGCAGTTCTTC. It is translated as CSAPPGTSGAPTKQFF.

This clonotype appeared many times. At one end the junction does not follow the germline gene, possibly because of a read error. The V and J genes are TRBV9 and TRBJ2-5, with D perhaps matching TRBD2 (5 bases). From germline, CDR1 is SGDLS and CDR2 YYNGEE. There are 14 residues in the CDR3. CDR3 coding DNA: TGTGCCAGCAGCGCCTCGGGAAGCCAAGGGACCCAGTACTTC. Protein product: CASSASGSQGTQYF.

At least ten counts were recorded for this clonotype. The rearrangement uses TRBV11-2 and TRBJ2-3; D ambiguous. This CDR3 has 13 residues. Germline V gives CDR1 SGHAT, CDR2 FQNNGV. Trimming removed 1 base at V and 6 bases at J, with 8 bases between. CDR3 protein: CASSLGWQDTQYF. DNA of the CDR3: TGTGCCAGCAGCTTAGGTTGGCAGGATACGCAGTATTTT.

In this sample, this clonotype turned up a few times. The chain recombines TRBV20-1 with TRBJ1-5; 8 nucleotides line up with TRBD1. The CDR3 sequence is 14 residues long. Germline loops: CDR1 DFQATT, CDR2 SNEGSKA (reference sequence). V lost 3 bases to trimming and J lost 4 bases; unmatched junction nucleotides: 5. The CDR3 sequence: CSASGRGRNQPQHF. The CDR3 DNA follows: TGCAGTGCTAGTGGCAGGGGGCGAAATCAGCCCCAGCATTTT.

This clonotype appeared many times. The rearrangement links TRBV7-8 to TRBJ2-5, with a tentative D call TRBD2 (6 bases). The CDR3 consists of 13 residues. The V end lost 1 base, the J end lost 5 bases, and 8 bases lay between the germline ends. The germline CDR1 and CDR2 sequences are SGHVS and FQNEAQ. The CDR3 coding sequence is TGTGCCAGCAGCTTAGGTCGGGGGGAGACCCAGTACTTC. Its protein is CASSLGRGETQYF. The variable domain in full, completed from reference TRBV7-8 and TRBJ2-5, reads GAGVSQSPRYKVAKRGQDVALRCDPISGHVSLFWYQQALGQGPEFLTYFQNEAQLDKSGLPSDRFFAERPEGSVSTLKIQRTQQEDSAVYLCASSLGRGETQYFGPGTRLLVL.

This clonotype was detected only once. J is TRBJ2-4 and V is TRBV7-2; D unclear. The CDR3 totals 13 residues. The germline gives CDR1 SGHTA, CDR2 FQGNSA. The V and J ends lost 5 bases and 0 bases respectively, with 5 bases between them. The CDR3 sequence: CASSGIAKNIQYF. DNA for the CDR3: TGTGCCAGCAGCGGTATAGCCAAAAACATTCAGTACTTC.

Ten or more counts support this clonotype. This chain connects TRBV5-1 to TRBJ1-1; D may be TRBD1 (5 bases). Trimming stripped 4 bases from V and 6 bases from J, with 22 bases between. This CDR3 has 16 residues. Germline CDR1 SGHRS, CDR2 YFSETQ. The CDR3 reads CASSPRDGGESAEAFF. The DNA of the CDR3 is TGCGCCAGCAGCCCACGGGACGGAGGTGAGTCGGCTGAAGCTTTCTTT.

This clonotype occurred many times. V and J are TRBV7-9 and TRBJ2-2; D possibly matches TRBD1 or TRBD2 (5 bases each). CDR3 length: 14 residues. Trimming left V 8 bases short and J 6 bases short, with 16 bases between. Germline V gene data show CDR1 as SEHNR and CDR2 as FQNEAQ (reference sequence). In nucleotides, the CDR3 is TGTGCCAGCCAGAGGCAGGGAGCGGCCGGGGAGCTGTTTTTT. It encodes CASQRQGAAGELFF.

This clonotype has at least ten counts. This sequence joins TRBV20-1 and TRBJ1-5; a possible D gene is TRBD1 (5 bases). The CDR3 extends over 17 amino acids. Germline CDR1 and CDR2: DFQATT and SNEGSKA (reference sequence). The V gene lost 1 base and the J gene lost 1 base, with 17 bases spanning the gap. CDR3 coding DNA: TGCAGTGCTAGAGGGCAGGGAGTCCGTGCGAGCAATCAGCCCCAGCATTTT. Translating gives CSARGQGVRASNQPQHF.

This clonotype was counted ten times or more. This chain joins TRBV12-3 or TRBV12-4 and TRBJ2-1; 15 bases align to TRBD2. V trimming: 8 bases; J trimming: 9 bases; junction bases outside the gene matches: 5. CDR3 size: 14 residues. CDR3 amino acids: CASAGLAGGPEQFF. Here the CDR3 DNA reads TGTGCCAGCGCTGGACTAGCGGGGGGGCCTGAGCAGTTCTTC.

This clonotype was counted ten times or more. The chain employs TRBV29-1 and TRBJ1-3, with a possible D match to TRBD1 (6 bases). V was shortened by 3 bases and J by 0 bases, with 9 bases between the two germline ends. In germline, CDR1 is SQVTM, CDR2 ANQGSEA. The CDR3 is 14 amino acids. DNA of the CDR3: TGCAGCGTTGAGGGGGCCTCCTCTGGAAACACCATATATTTT. This codes for CSVEGASSGNTIYF.

This clonotype was counted many times. V usage is TRBV20-1 and J usage is TRBJ1-2, with D tentatively TRBD1 (5 bases). V was pared by 2 bases and J by 7 bases, with 14 bases between. Looked up from germline, CDR1 is DFQATT and CDR2 is SNEGSKA (reference sequence). The CDR3 runs to 13 residues. The CDR3 loop reads CSARQGKGVGYTF. The CDR3 nucleotides are TGCAGTGCTAGACAGGGTAAAGGAGTTGGCTACACCTTC.

This clonotype has a count of ten or more. J is TRBJ2-6 and V is TRBV12-3 or TRBV12-4, with D tentatively TRBD2 (6 bases). The ends were cut back, 4 bases at V and 12 bases at J, with 13 bases in the middle. This CDR3 has 13 residues. The DNA for the CDR3 is TGTGCCAGCAGTTCCGGGACTCTGGCCGTCCTGACTTTC. Its protein is CASSSGTLAVLTF.

The table lists this clonotype with many counts. The chain is built from TRBV5-6 and TRBJ1-1, with D tentatively TRBD1 (5 bases). CDR1 is SGHDT, CDR2 YYEEEE, per germline. V dropped 0 bases and J dropped 2 bases, with 8 bases sitting between them. The CDR3 is 14 residues long. The CDR3 nucleotides read TGTGCCAGCAGCTTGGGGACATCTAACACTGAAGCTTTCTTT. Translating gives CASSLGTSNTEAFF.

This clonotype was picked up many times. This sequence joins TRBV20-1 and TRBJ2-1; weak D call: TRBD1 (5 bases). The CDR3 is 14 residues long. The germline V gene encodes CDR1 DFQATT and CDR2 SNEGSKA (reference sequence). CDR3 loop: CSPKGQGTYNEQFF. The CDR3 DNA sequence: TGCTCACCTAAGGGGCAGGGCACCTACAATGAGCAGTTCTTC.

There are many counts of this clonotype. CDR3 DNA sequence: TGTGCCAGCAGTTTCCGACAGGCCTACCTCTCCTACGAGCAGTACTTC. It translates to CASSFRQAYLSYEQYF. The genes are TRBV6-2 or TRBV6-3 and TRBJ2-7, with D perhaps matching TRBD1 (6 bases). The CDR3 covers 16 residues. Trimming took off 4 bases at V and 0 bases at J, with 16 bases between the two ends. Germline values: CDR1 MNHEY, CDR2 SVGEGT.

This clonotype was found many times. This chain links TRBV12-3 or TRBV12-4 with TRBJ1-5; D gene ambiguous. The CDR3 consists of 14 residues. Between the trimmed V and J ends, which lost 1 base and 0 bases, there was a span of 4 bases. This chain's CDR3 is CASSLGFSNQPQHF. As DNA, the CDR3 is TGTGCCAGCAGTTTAGGGTTTAGCAATCAGCCCCAGCATTTT.

This clonotype has a handful of counts. One end of the junction varies from germline; a read error may be responsible. The V and J genes are TRBV7-9 and TRBJ1-5, with D uncertain. The CDR3 totals 12 residues. Germline V gives CDR1 SEHNR, CDR2 FQNEAQ (reference sequence). The CDR3 is CASSLDGQHQHF. The CDR3 bases are TGTGCCAGCAGCTTAGATGGTCAGCACCAGCATTTT.

At least ten counts were recorded for this clonotype. The CDR3 DNA follows: TGTGCCAGCAGCTTCTCGGATCTTTCACCGGGGGAGCTGTTTTTT. Translation: CASSFSDLSPGELFF. The V call is TRBV7-2, the J call TRBJ2-2, with D hard to call. Trimming took off 3 bases at V and 8 bases at J, with 16 bases between the two ends. CDR3 size: 15 residues. The germline V gene has CDR1 SGHTA and CDR2 FQGNSA.

This clonotype has a count of ten or more. V gene TRBV7-2 combines with J gene TRBJ2-7; no clear D gene. V was clipped by 5 bases and J by 3 bases, with 8 bases between them. Per the germline V gene, CDR1 is SGHTA and CDR2 is FQGNSA. The CDR3 consists of 12 residues. The CDR3 loop is CASSAGLYEQYF. The CDR3 DNA is TGTGCCAGCAGCGCCGGGCTCTACGAGCAGTACTTC.

This clonotype showed up many times. The V gene is TRBV7-9, the J gene TRBJ2-3; 7 bases are shared with TRBD1. Looked up from germline, CDR1 is SEHNR and CDR2 is FQNEAQ (reference sequence). The ends lost 1 base at V and 2 bases at J; junction bases unmatched: 6. The CDR3 has 16 amino acids. CDR3 sequence (DNA): TGTGCCAGCAGCTTAGTTTGGACAGGTTCCACAGATACGCAGTATTTT. Its protein is CASSLVWTGSTDTQYF.

This clonotype was counted at least ten times. V is TRBV11-2 and J is TRBJ1-5; D may be TRBD1 (5 bases). V dropped 2 bases and J dropped 1 base, with 9 bases sitting between them. The CDR3 has 15 residues. CDR1 and CDR2 (germline): SGHAT, FQNNGV. The CDR3, as DNA: TGTGCCAGCAGCTTAATGGGGCAGAGCAATCAGCCCCAGCATTTT. Translating gives CASSLMGQSNQPQHF.

Note on this clonotype: This may arise from a read error, as a much more abundant clone is one base away. The rearrangement links TRBV12-3 or TRBV12-4 to TRBJ2-5; no reliable D call. Trimming removed 8 bases from V and 1 base from J, with 8 bases in between. This CDR3 has 12 amino acids. The CDR3 DNA follows: TGTGCCAGCGGCAGGATCCAAGAGACCCAGTACTTC. This gives the protein CASGRIQETQYF.

Comment on this clonotype: A much larger clone lies one base from this, so it may be a read error. The rearrangement uses TRBV6-5 and TRBJ2-4; D remains ambiguous. The V gene lost 6 bases and the J gene lost 4 bases, with 10 bases spanning the gap. This CDR3 region has 13 residues. Looked up from germline, CDR1 is MNHEY and CDR2 is SVGAGI. In DNA form, the CDR3 reads TGTGCCAGCAGAGGGATGACGAAAAACATTCAGTACTTC. Protein: CASRGMTKNIQYF.

At least ten counts were recorded for this clonotype. The rearrangement joins TRBV6-5 to TRBJ2-3, with D perhaps matching TRBD1 (6 bases). Germline V gives CDR1 MNHEY, CDR2 SVGAGI. The CDR3 sequence is 16 residues long. Between the trimmed V and J ends, which lost 4 bases and 4 bases, there was a span of 18 bases. CDR3 nucleotide sequence: TGTGCCAGCAGTTTACAGGGTAGGCCACAGGCAGATACGCAGTATTTT. Protein product: CASSLQGRPQADTQYF.

This clonotype was recorded many times. This chain connects TRBV24-1 to TRBJ2-2; possible D gene TRBD1, 6 bases. Trimming removed 10 bases at V and 4 bases at J, with 12 bases between. The CDR3 is 13 residues long. Germline V lookup: CDR1 KGHDR, CDR2 SFDVKD. In nucleotides, the CDR3 is TGTGCCACGGGGCAGGGGAGCACCGGGGAGCTGTTTTTT. As protein: CATGQGSTGELFF.

This clonotype has ten or more counts. This chain uses TRBV11-2 with TRBJ2-7, with TRBD1 identical over 7 bases. V dropped 5 bases and J dropped 3; count of bases not matched to a gene: 4. The CDR3 is made up of 13 amino acids. Germline V lookup: CDR1 SGHAT, CDR2 FQNNGV. CDR3 sequence (DNA): TGTGCCAGCAGCACAAACAGGGGCTACGAGCAGTACTTC. The encoded protein is CASSTNRGYEQYF.

This clonotype was counted at least ten times. V and J are TRBV7-9 and TRBJ1-5, with a tentative D call TRBD1 (5 bases). This CDR3 is 13 amino acids long. Germline V lookup: CDR1 SEHNR, CDR2 FQNEAQ (reference sequence). V dropped 5 bases and J dropped 13 bases, with 18 bases sitting between them. CDR3 sequence: CASSRTQGRVQHF. CDR3 DNA sequence: TGTGCCAGCAGCCGGACCCAGGGAAGGGTACAGCATTTT.

This clonotype was detected ten times or more. V gene TRBV3-1 combines with J gene TRBJ1-4, with D uncertain. The CDR3 length is 14 residues. Germline lookup yields CDR1 LGHDT and CDR2 YNNKEL (reference sequence). V lost 1 base to trimming and J lost 3 bases, with 6 bases between them. CDR3: CASSQGTPNEKLFF. Written as DNA, the CDR3 is TGTGCCAGCAGCCAAGGGACCCCTAATGAAAAACTGTTTTTT. Full variable domain (missing parts from reference TRBV3-1 and TRBJ1-4): DTAVSQTPKYLVTQMGNDKSIKCEQNLGHDTMYWYKQDSKKFLKIMFSYNNKELIINETVPNRFSPKSPDKAHLNLHINSLELGDSAVYFCASSQGTPNEKLFFGSGTQLSVL.

This clonotype was counted only a few times. The chain combines TRBV28 with TRBJ1-2, with no clear D. The V gene's germline CDR1 is MDHEN and CDR2 SYDVKM. The CDR3 spans 13 residues. V gave up 6 bases and J gave up 3 bases, with 11 bases separating them. CDR3 sequence: CASRKGPDYGYTF. In DNA, the CDR3 is TGTGCCAGCAGAAAAGGGCCCGACTATGGCTACACCTTC.

Many counts were recorded for this clonotype. The rearrangement links TRBV20-1 to TRBJ2-5, with 14 bases that match TRBD2. Germline V CDR1 and CDR2: DFQATT, SNEGSKA (reference sequence). The CDR3 consists of 16 residues. The ends lost 4 bases at V and 4 bases at J; junction bases unmatched: 8. CDR3 loop: CSATPTSGGAGETQYF. CDR3 sequence (DNA): TGCAGTGCTACCCCGACTAGCGGGGGGGCCGGAGAGACCCAGTACTTC.